The entry that follows covers one T cell receptor (beta chain) sequence. Some clones are missing from TCRdb's copy, which holds only in-frame ones; the method was immunoSEQ multiplex PCR. The table shows a few hundred thousand clones, with roughly four fifths occurring only once. Germline V gives CDR1 SGHRS, CDR2 YFSETQ. The CDR3 runs 16 residues. Trimming removed 0 bases at V and 0 bases at J, with 10 bases between. The entry originates in a study of blood T cell repertoires in COVID-19. The rearrangement links TRBV5-1 to TRBJ1-3, with D possibly TRBD1 on 6 matching bases. Sequencing was carried out using PBMCs or T cells enriched from blood (not recorded which). This receptor was taken from a man between 45 and 60 years old who had recovered from COVID-19. The CDR3 is CASSLGTVGSGNTIYF. Written as DNA, the CDR3 is TGCGCCAGCAGCTTGGGGACAGTTGGCTCTGGAAACACCATATATTTT.